This paragraph covers one TCR beta chain sequence. The table came from immunoSEQ multiplex PCR; TCRdb's copy has only in-frame clones and leaves some out. Of 65,000 to 85,000 clones in the sample, 70% to 90% were seen once. This sample was taken from a study of control samples from healthy donors and cancer patients. CDR1 is LNHDA and CDR2 is SQIVND in the germline V gene (reference sequence). The CDR3 has 15 residues. Trimming removed 5 bases from V and 3 bases from J, with 14 bases in between. Sequencing was done on a sample of PBMCs. The receptor comes from a woman between 50 and 59 years old with head and neck cancer. The chain couples TRBV19 to TRBJ1-5; D possibly corresponds to TRBD1 (6 bases). CDR3 sequence (DNA): TGTGCCAGTAGTCAAACCCAGGGGTCCAATCAGCCCCAGCATTTT. It codes for CASSQTQGSNQPQHF.